The 25 T cell receptor beta chains below come from one sample, sequenced in a study of blood T cell repertoires in COVID-19. Assay used: immunoSEQ multiplex PCR; TCRdb lists only in-frame clones, some missing. Of 150,000 or so clones listed, about 90% were seen once; the top ten hold approximately 6.2%. The specimen was peripheral blood. Source of these receptors: an older man with acute or convalescent COVID-19.

The chain uses TRBV12-5 and TRBJ2-3, with 8 nucleotides matching TRBD2. This CDR3 spans 18 amino acids. Germline V gives CDR1 LGHNT, CDR2 FRNRAP. The V segment lost 1 base and the J segment 1 base; nucleotides outside the gene matches: 10. The CDR3 DNA is TGTGCTAGTGGTTTGGATAACGGGAGGGTCACTGGCACAGATACGCAGTATTTT. Translating it yields CASGLDNGRVTGTDTQYF. Variable domain in full (rest from reference TRBV12-5 and TRBJ2-3): DARVTQTPRHKVTEMGQEVTMRCQPILGHNTVFWYRQTMMQGLELLAYFRNRAPLDDSGMPKDRFSAEMPDATLATLKIQPSEPRDSAVYFCASGLDNGRVTGTDTQYFGPGTRLTVL.

The sample holds one count of this clone. A junction end diverges from the germline sequence, so it may reflect a read error. The rearrangement joins TRBV5-1 to TRBJ2-2; 7 bases fit TRBD1. The CDR3 extends over 16 amino acids. Per the germline V gene, CDR1 is SGHRS and CDR2 is YFSETQ. CDR3 region: CASSRGGKGNAGELFF. The CDR3, as DNA: TGCGCCAGCAGTAGAGGGGGCAAAGGGAACGCCGGGGAGCTGTTTTTT.

The chain combines TRBV10-1 with TRBJ1-3; TRBD1 might be the D (5 bases). Germline CDR1 is WNHNN and CDR2 is SYGVQD (reference sequence). This CDR3 is built from 16 residues. Deletions cut 6 bases from V and 1 base from J, with 16 bases between. The CDR3 DNA reads TGCGCCAGCAGATACGGACATCCTAGGTCTGGAAACACCATATATTTT. Translated: CASRYGHPRSGNTIYF.

The rearrangement links TRBV30 to TRBJ2-7; 8 nucleotides align to TRBD1. V lost 3 bases, J lost 7 bases, and 11 bases stayed unmatched. The CDR3 covers 14 residues. Germline CDR1 is GTSNPN and CDR2 is SVGIG (reference sequence). CDR3 sequence: CAWSSGQGRWEQYF. The DNA for the CDR3 is TGTGCCTGGAGCTCAGGACAGGGCAGGTGGGAGCAGTACTTC.

The chain carries TRBV7-8 and TRBJ1-6; TRBD1 might be the D (5 bases). The length of the CDR3 is 14 residues. The V and J ends lost 3 bases and 8 bases respectively, with 11 bases between them. In germline, CDR1 is SGHVS, CDR2 FQNEAQ. The chain's CDR3 is CASSFRDWDSPLHF. The CDR3 nucleotides read TGTGCCAGCAGCTTCCGGGACTGGGATTCACCCCTCCACTTT.

V and J are TRBV19 and TRBJ2-5; perhaps TRBD1 as D (5 bases). The V end lost 4 bases, the J end lost 5 bases, and 11 bases lay between the germline ends. CDR1 and CDR2 from the germline V gene are LNHDA and SQIVND (reference sequence). The CDR3 is made up of 13 amino acids. CDR3 sequence (DNA): TGTGCCAGTAGTACGACAGCGACGGAGACCCAGTACTTC. Translation gives CASSTTATETQYF.

In this sample, this clone turned up a few times. The gene calls are TRBV30 and TRBJ2-1; 10 bases align to TRBD2. V dropped 5 bases and J dropped 8; count of bases not matched to a gene: 6. Germline lookup yields CDR1 GTSNPN and CDR2 SVGIG (reference sequence). The CDR3 runs to 13 residues. The CDR3 DNA sequence: TGTGCCTGGCGGCCTAGCGGGAGATATGAGCAGTTCTTC. This translates into CAWRPSGRYEQFF. Based on the CDR3 plus reference TRBV30 and TRBJ2-1, the full variable domain is SQTIHQWPATLVQPVGSPLSLECTVEGTSNPNLYWYRQAAGRGLQLLFYSVGIGQISSEVPQNLSASRPQDRQFILSSKKLLLSDSGFYLCAWRPSGRYEQFFGPGTRLTVL.

The chain joins TRBV5-1 to TRBJ1-1; 9 bases align to TRBD1. Trimming took 0 bases from V and 4 from J; bases not matched to a gene: 7. The CDR3 is made up of 16 amino acids. Per germline, CDR1 SGHRS and CDR2 YFSETQ. CDR3 residues: CASSLGGTGSGTEAFF. The DNA for the CDR3 is TGCGCCAGCAGCTTGGGTGGGACAGGGAGTGGCACTGAAGCTTTCTTT.

The chain is built from TRBV9 and TRBJ2-2; the D gene is possibly TRBD2 (5 bases). Per germline, CDR1 SGDLS and CDR2 YYNGEE. The CDR3 loop spans 15 amino acids. Between the trimmed V and J ends, which lost 3 bases and 5 bases, there was a span of 14 bases. Here the CDR3 DNA reads TGTGCCAGCAGCGACCAGACGGGATTAACCGGGGAGCTGTTTTTT. This encodes CASSDQTGLTGELFF.

This clone was recorded once. The chain carries TRBV19 and TRBJ2-1; 10 nucleotides match TRBD1. The V segment lost 4 bases and the J segment 4 bases; nucleotides outside the gene matches: 7. Germline V lookup: CDR1 LNHDA, CDR2 SQIVND (reference sequence). The CDR3 is made up of 16 amino acids. The CDR3 here is CASSKETGGFYNEQFF. CDR3 coding DNA: TGTGCCAGTAGTAAGGAGACAGGGGGCTTTTACAATGAGCAGTTCTTC.

The chain couples TRBV7-9 to TRBJ1-6; D is possibly TRBD1 (5 bases). V lost 4 bases, J lost 7 bases, and 11 bases lay in between. The germline CDR1 and CDR2 sequences are SEHNR and FQNEAQ (reference sequence). The CDR3 runs to 14 residues. DNA for the CDR3: TGTGCCAGCAGCTCGGGCCCAGGGAATTCACCCCTCCACTTT. Translated, it gives CASSSGPGNSPLHF.

The chain couples TRBV18 to TRBJ2-2; TRBD1 is a possible D gene (6 bases). Trimming cost V 4 bases and J 3 bases, with 9 bases left between them. This CDR3 comprises 14 residues. Germline CDR1 and CDR2: KGHSH and LQKENI. The CDR3 DNA reads TGTGCCAGCTCACAGCGGACAGACACCGGGGAGCTGTTTTTT. As protein: CASSQRTDTGELFF.

V and J are TRBV18 and TRBJ1-6, with D possibly TRBD1 on 6 matching bases. Deletions cut 4 bases from V and 9 bases from J, with 22 bases between. The CDR3 length is 17 residues. Germline V gene data show CDR1 as KGHSH and CDR2 as LQKENI. The chain's CDR3 is CASSLGSTGTSLSPLHF. The CDR3 DNA reads TGTGCCAGCTCACTCGGGTCAACCGGGACATCGCTTTCACCCCTCCACTTT.

The sample holds a few counts of this clone. This sequence joins TRBV29-1 and TRBJ2-3; D may be TRBD1 (5 bases). CDR3 length: 12 residues. In germline, CDR1 is SQVTM, CDR2 ANQGSEA. The V end lost 5 bases, the J end lost 1 base, and 7 bases lay between the germline ends. The CDR3 DNA sequence: TGCAGCGTTCTACAGGGCACAGATACGCAGTATTTT. Its translation: CSVLQGTDTQYF.

This clone was counted a few times. The chain joins TRBV7-2 to TRBJ2-3; tentatively, D is TRBD2 (6 bases). With 6 bases removed from V and 6 bases from J, the gap between germline ends came to 13 bases. Germline CDR1 is SGHTA and CDR2 is FQGNSA. The CDR3 consists of 13 residues. Written as DNA, the CDR3 is TGTGCCAGCAGTCTTCTAGCGTTGGATACGCAGTATTTT. Protein sequence: CASSLLALDTQYF.

The V gene is TRBV5-1, the J gene TRBJ2-3; 9 nucleotides match TRBD1. The V segment lost 4 bases and the J segment 5 bases; nucleotides outside the gene matches: 11. CDR1 and CDR2 (germline): SGHRS, YFSETQ. CDR3 length equals 16 residues. The CDR3 DNA reads TGCGCCAGCAGCCTAGGAACCGGGACAGGGCTAGATACGCAGTATTTT. Protein sequence: CASSLGTGTGLDTQYF.

This clone was seen a few times. This chain joins TRBV19 and TRBJ1-5; tentatively, D is TRBD1 (5 bases). Germline V gives CDR1 LNHDA, CDR2 SQIVND (reference sequence). The length of the CDR3 is 13 residues. V was clipped by 3 bases and J by 7 bases, with 10 bases between them. Here the CDR3 DNA reads TGTGCCAGTAGTATCGGCGGGGGACAGCCCCAGCATTTT. This translates into CASSIGGGQPQHF.

CDR3 nucleotides: TGTGCCAGCAGCAACCGGGACAGGGGTGACGATGAGCAGTTCTTC. Its protein is CASSNRDRGDDEQFF. The rearrangement links TRBV7-9 to TRBJ2-1; 10 nucleotides match TRBD1. J lost 8 bases, V lost 5 bases, and 9 bases had no gene match. CDR1 and CDR2 (germline): SEHNR, FQNEAQ (reference sequence). The CDR3 has 15 residues. The whole variable domain, filled in from reference TRBV7-9 and TRBJ2-1, reads DTGVSQNPRHKITKRGQNVTFRCDPISEHNRLYWYRQTLGQGPEFLTYFQNEAQLEKSRLLSDRFSAERPKGSFSTLEIQRTEQGDSAMYLCASSNRDRGDDEQFFGPGTRLTVL.

V usage is TRBV11-2 and J usage is TRBJ2-3; TRBD2 aligns across 7 bases. Germline lookup yields CDR1 SGHAT and CDR2 FQNNGV. The CDR3 is 16 residues long. Losses at the gene ends were 5 bases for V and 2 bases for J; bases not matched to a gene: 10. CDR3 coding DNA: TGTGCCAGCAGCCCCGGGACTACCCGCGCCACAGATACGCAGTATTTT. Translated, it gives CASSPGTTRATDTQYF.

Concerning this clone itself: Other DNA sequences in this sample translate to the same CDR3. The chain is built from TRBV27 and TRBJ1-1; D remains ambiguous. CDR1 and CDR2 from the germline V gene are MNHEY and SMNVEV (reference sequence). V lost 3 bases, J lost 2 bases, and 7 bases lay in between. This CDR3 contains 13 residues. CDR3 nucleotide sequence: TGTGCCAGCAGTTTGTCGCGAAACACTGAAGCTTTCTTT. It translates to CASSLSRNTEAFF.

This clone was detected ten times or more. The V gene is TRBV19, the J gene TRBJ1-5; TRBD1 might be the D (5 bases). The CDR3 contains 15 residues. Germline-derived CDR1 and CDR2 are LNHDA and SQIVND (reference sequence). V was trimmed by 3 bases and J by 1 base, leaving 10 bases between them. The CDR3 loop reads CASSMSQGSNQPQHF. The CDR3 coding sequence is TGTGCCAGTAGTATGAGCCAGGGAAGCAATCAGCCCCAGCATTTT.

This chain uses TRBV6-5 with TRBJ1-2; 7 bases are shared with TRBD1. Trimming took 6 bases from V and 8 from J; bases not matched to a gene: 3. This CDR3 has 11 amino acids. Germline V CDR1 and CDR2: MNHEY, SVGAGI. The CDR3 DNA sequence: TGTGCCAGCAGAAGGGACAGAGGCTACACCTTC. This translates into CASRRDRGYTF.

The V and J genes are TRBV11-1 and TRBJ2-3; tentative D call: TRBD1 (6 bases). V was pared by 5 bases and J by 0 bases, with 12 bases between. Per germline, CDR1 SGHAT and CDR2 FQDESV (reference sequence). There are 15 residues in the CDR3. CDR3 residues: CASSKTGQSTDTQYF. CDR3 nucleotide sequence: TGTGCCAGCAGCAAGACAGGACAAAGCACAGATACGCAGTATTTT.

The chain couples TRBV5-1 to TRBJ2-1, with 8 nucleotides matching TRBD2. Trimming removed 0 bases from V and 4 bases from J; junction bases left unmatched: 3. The CDR3 totals 15 residues. CDR1 and CDR2 from the germline V gene are SGHRS and YFSETQ. The CDR3 DNA follows: TGCGCCAGCAGCTTGGGTAGCGGGGATTACAATGAGCAGTTCTTC. Amino acid sequence: CASSLGSGDYNEQFF.

The gene calls are TRBV28 and TRBJ1-1; 7 bases are shared with TRBD1. This CDR3 region has 16 residues. Germline lookup yields CDR1 MDHEN and CDR2 SYDVKM. Unmatched junction bases numbered 7, after V lost 3 bases and J lost 0 bases. CDR3 sequence (DNA): TGTGCCAGCAGTTTCCAGGCAGGGGGATTGAACACTGAAGCTTTCTTT. It encodes CASSFQAGGLNTEAFF.